Listed here are 21 T cell receptor beta chains from one sample, sequenced in a study of cytomegalovirus exposure and HLA in healthy donors. Some clones are missing from TCRdb's copy, which holds only in-frame ones; the method was immunoSEQ multiplex PCR. Counted here are about 120,000 clones, around 90% occurring once; the ten biggest clones make up more than 1.5%. Sequencing was done on a sample of PBMCs. The receptors shown here come from a woman aged 18-35 years in good health and CMV-seronegative.

The chain carries TRBV9 and TRBJ1-2; 9 bases fit TRBD1. This CDR3 is built from 15 residues. V gave up 3 bases and J gave up 8 bases; unmatched junction bases: 11. Per germline, CDR1 SGDLS and CDR2 YYNGEE. The CDR3 sequence is CASSGIQGALLGYTF. The DNA for the CDR3 is TGTGCCAGCAGCGGAATACAGGGGGCTCTCTTGGGCTACACCTTC.

The chain carries TRBV4-1 and TRBJ2-7, with a weak D call TRBD2 (5 bases). Germline V gene sequence: CDR1 MGHRA, CDR2 YSYEKL. The CDR3 spans 15 residues. Trimming cost V 2 bases and J 3 bases, with 14 bases left between them. The CDR3 region has the DNA TGCGCCAGCAGCCAACCTTTAACCGGGGACTACGAGCAGTACTTC. Amino acids: CASSQPLTGDYEQYF.

This sequence joins TRBV5-1 and TRBJ2-3, with D possibly matching TRBD2 (6 bases). This CDR3 has 15 amino acids. Trimming took off 0 bases at V and 3 bases at J, with 11 bases between the two ends. CDR1 and CDR2 (germline): SGHRS, YFSETQ. The CDR3 bases are TGCGCCAGCAGCTTGGCCGGGGGAGTGACAGATACGCAGTATTTT. It is translated as CASSLAGGVTDTQYF.

The V and J genes are TRBV19 and TRBJ2-7; possibly TRBD2 for D (5 bases). There are 11 residues in the CDR3. Germline CDR1 and CDR2: LNHDA and SQIVND (reference sequence). V was shortened by 3 bases and J by 5 bases, with 5 bases between the two germline ends. In nucleotides, the CDR3 is TGTGCCAGTAGTATCGGGAACGAGCAGTACTTC. As protein: CASSIGNEQYF. The whole variable domain, remainder taken from reference TRBV19 and TRBJ2-7, is DGGITQSPKYLFRKEGQNVTLSCEQNLNHDAMYWYRQDPGQGLRLIYYSQIVNDFQKGDIAEGYSVSREKKESFPLTVTSAQKNPTAFYLCASSIGNEQYFGPGTRLTVT.

The chain employs TRBV10-3 and TRBJ2-7; 13 nucleotides match TRBD2. Germline V gives CDR1 ENHRY, CDR2 SYGVKD. J lost 3 bases, V lost 10 bases, and 6 bases had no gene match. The CDR3 totals 14 residues. The CDR3 here is CATGGLAGDYEQYF. CDR3 in DNA: TGTGCCACCGGAGGACTAGCGGGAGACTACGAGCAGTACTTC.

This rearrangement joins TRBV5-6 to TRBJ2-1; 9 positions agree with TRBD2. Germline-derived CDR1 and CDR2 are SGHDT and YYEEEE. V was clipped by 0 bases and J by 5 bases; unmatched bases: 3. The CDR3 covers 15 residues. The CDR3 nucleotides are TGTGCCAGCAGCTTGGTCGCGGGAGGGGACAATGAGCAGTTCTTC. Encoded protein: CASSLVAGGDNEQFF.

This chain uses TRBV11-2 with TRBJ2-7; TRBD2 might be the D (6 bases). From germline, CDR1 is SGHAT and CDR2 FQNNGV. Trimming cost V 6 bases and J 4 bases, with 22 bases left between them. CDR3 length: 16 residues. CDR3 nucleotide sequence: TGTGCCAGCAGTCCGAGGAGGGCCCCCGAAGATTACGAGCAGTACTTC. Its protein is CASSPRRAPEDYEQYF.

The chain combines TRBV2 with TRBJ1-4, with TRBD1 matching 7 bases. The J segment lost 4 bases and the V segment lost 5 bases, leaving 4 bases of the junction unmatched. Germline loops: CDR1 SNHLY, CDR2 FYNNEI. This CDR3 comprises 14 residues. The CDR3 DNA reads TGTGCCAGCAGTCAGGGGGGTAGTAATGAAAAACTGTTTTTT. This sequence encodes CASSQGGSNEKLFF.

The V call is TRBV11-2, the J call TRBJ2-1; 9 positions match TRBD1. V dropped 6 bases and J dropped 7; count of bases not matched to a gene: 7. Germline CDR1 and CDR2: SGHAT and FQNNGV. The length of the CDR3 is 14 residues. CDR3 nucleotide sequence: TGTGCCAGCAGGGTAGGGACAGGGTGGAATGAGCAGTTCTTC. Translated: CASRVGTGWNEQFF.

The V call is TRBV19, the J call TRBJ1-2, with 12 bases matching TRBD1. V dropped 2 bases and J dropped 7; count of bases not matched to a gene: 5. The germline V gene has CDR1 LNHDA and CDR2 SQIVND (reference sequence). This CDR3 spans 15 amino acids. The CDR3 here is CASSIMWGQGAGYTF. The CDR3 nucleotides are TGTGCCAGTAGTATAATGTGGGGACAGGGGGCTGGCTACACCTTC.

The gene calls are TRBV5-1 and TRBJ2-3; D is perhaps TRBD2 (7 bases). CDR3 length equals 15 residues. The germline V gene has CDR1 SGHRS and CDR2 YFSETQ. V was pared by 4 bases and J by 1 base, with 13 bases between. The CDR3 reads CASSGGGLGTDTQYF. The DNA of the CDR3 is TGCGCCAGCAGCGGGGGGGGCTTGGGCACAGATACGCAGTATTTT.

The chain recombines TRBV7-6 with TRBJ2-2, with TRBD2 as a possible D gene (5 bases). The length of the CDR3 is 15 residues. Per the germline V gene, CDR1 is SGHVS and CDR2 is FNYEAQ. Trimming removed 2 bases from V and 4 bases from J, with 11 bases in between. CDR3 protein: CASSLPPSGTGELFF. The CDR3 nucleotides read TGTGCCAGCAGCTTACCCCCAAGCGGCACCGGGGAGCTGTTTTTT.

In this sample, this clone turned up once. The rearrangement joins TRBV11-2 to TRBJ1-2; TRBD1 matches 9 bases. Unmatched junction bases numbered 8, after V lost 5 bases and J lost 7 bases. The CDR3 contains 14 residues. Germline CDR1 SGHAT, CDR2 FQNNGV. CDR3 protein: CASSPRQGVGGYTF. CDR3 coding DNA: TGTGCCAGCAGCCCGAGACAGGGGGTGGGTGGCTACACCTTC.

The chain is built from TRBV4-1 and TRBJ2-1; D is undetermined. The CDR3 runs 16 residues. Germline CDR1 is MGHRA and CDR2 is YSYEKL. Trimming removed 0 bases from V and 9 bases from J, with 18 bases in between. The CDR3 spells CASSQDRLVARLEQFF. The CDR3 nucleotides are TGCGCCAGCAGCCAAGATAGGTTGGTGGCGCGACTTGAGCAGTTCTTC.

This clone was seen a handful of times. CDR3 nucleotides: TGTGCCACCGTCCCTGGAAACACCATATATTTT. It encodes CATVPGNTIYF. This sequence joins TRBV19 and TRBJ1-3; D remains ambiguous. Germline assignment: CDR1 LNHDA and CDR2 SQIVND (reference sequence). The CDR3 covers 11 residues. V was trimmed by 10 bases and J by 2 bases, leaving 6 bases between them.

Only one count was recorded for this clone. The genes are TRBV5-1 and TRBJ2-1; D possibly corresponds to TRBD2 (6 bases). The V end was cut by 6 bases, the J end by 0 bases, with 13 bases between. This CDR3 is built from 15 residues. Germline V gene data show CDR1 as SGHRS and CDR2 as YFSETQ. The DNA for the CDR3 is TGCGCCAGCACCTGGGACTTGAGCTCCTACAATGAGCAGTTCTTC. Translating it yields CASTWDLSSYNEQFF.

Points on this clone: At the DNA level, this CDR3 is encoded by other sequences in the same sample as well. This chain uses TRBV30 with TRBJ2-5; D perhaps matches TRBD2 (5 bases). Germline values: CDR1 GTSNPN, CDR2 SVGIG (reference sequence). The CDR3 is made up of 12 amino acids. Trimming took off 0 bases at V and 5 bases at J, with 7 bases between the two ends. The CDR3 loop is CAWSVGGETQYF. CDR3 coding DNA: TGTGCCTGGAGTGTTGGCGGGGAGACCCAGTACTTC. The full variable domain, completed using reference TRBV30 and TRBJ2-5, is SQTIHQWPATLVQPVGSPLSLECTVEGTSNPNLYWYRQAAGRGLQLLFYSVGIGQISSEVPQNLSASRPQDRQFILSSKKLLLSDSGFYLCAWSVGGETQYFGPGTRLLVL.

The rearrangement links TRBV29-1 to TRBJ2-2; D gene unclear. From germline, CDR1 is SQVTM and CDR2 ANQGSEA. The V end lost 4 bases, the J end lost 7 bases, and 10 bases lay between the germline ends. This CDR3 region has 12 residues. CDR3 sequence (DNA): TGCAGCGTTGCCCCTAATCTCGGGGAGCTGTTTTTT. It specifies CSVAPNLGELFF.

The chain is built from TRBV28 and TRBJ1-1; D possibly corresponds to TRBD1 (6 bases). This CDR3 has 13 residues. Trimming removed 2 bases from V and 3 bases from J, with 7 bases in between. CDR1 and CDR2 from the germline V gene are MDHEN and SYDVKM. CDR3 sequence: CASSLHRDTEAFF. The CDR3 nucleotides read TGTGCCAGCAGTTTACACAGGGACACTGAAGCTTTCTTT.

V and J are TRBV7-9 and TRBJ2-1; 10 bases match TRBD2. Germline-derived CDR1 and CDR2 are SEHNR and FQNEAQ (reference sequence). The CDR3 is made up of 15 amino acids. The ends lost 3 bases at V and 9 bases at J; junction bases unmatched: 8. The CDR3 nucleotides are TGTGCCAGCAGCTTTACTAGCGGGACGTCCAGTGAGCAGTTCTTC. Its translation is CASSFTSGTSSEQFF.

The chain has TRBV29-1 and TRBJ1-2; no firm D call. CDR1 is SQVTM and CDR2 is ANQGSEA in the germline V gene. The CDR3 is made up of 13 amino acids. V was pared by 3 bases and J by 6 bases, with 14 bases between. CDR3: CSVDSAGKNGYTF. CDR3 nucleotide sequence: TGCAGCGTTGACTCGGCGGGAAAAAATGGCTACACCTTC.